This note documents a single T cell receptor beta chain sequence. Its antigen is not known. This sample stems from a study of blood T cells in healthy people across ages. Study-wide findings and caveats: Across samples, TCR beta diversity tracked strongly with naive T cell percentage. Naive CD4+ cell counts and diversity both ran higher in long-lived than in aged donors.

In terms of origin and age, donors were healthy Caucasian individuals from Russia aged roughly 6 to 90. A J-beta primer mix and a sample-barcoded 5' primer were used in a second PCR of about 7 to 12 cycles. Every cDNA molecule bore a tag from a template-switch adaptor containing 12 random nucleotides. TCRdb redid the calling of the 5' RACE reads with MiXCR, one entry per CDR3 protein. This sample has hundreds of thousands of distinct CDR3 sequences, with around three fifths found just once. Germline V gene data show CDR1 as SEHNR and CDR2 as FQNEAQ (reference sequence). The CDR3 spans 12 residues. Trimming cost V 4 bases and J 7 bases, with 11 bases left between them.

This sequence joins TRBV7-9 and TRBJ2-7; possibly TRBD1 or TRBD2 for D (5 bases each). The sample taken for sequencing was blood. The TCR was taken from a man aged 55 to 70 in good health. The CDR3 is CASSSPWGEQYF. DNA of the CDR3: TGTGCCAGCAGCTCCCCTTGGGGGGAGCAGTACTTC.